This section outlines one T cell receptor beta chain sequence together with its context. Measured with immunoSEQ multiplex PCR; TCRdb has only the in-frame clones, and not every one. The sample has 110,000 to 150,000 clones, around 79% seen once. The record originates from a study of blood T cell repertoires in COVID-19. Those enrolled in Seattle joined during active infection and were followed longitudinally afterward. The sequencing sample was made of peripheral blood. This clonotype was sampled from a woman between 70 and 85 years old with COVID-19, enrolled during active disease.

The CDR3 nucleotides read TGCGCCAGCAGCTTGGTCAAGATACTAGCGGGGCAAACAGGCGGGGAGCTGTTTTTT. Its translation is CASSLVKILAGQTGGELFF. This chain uses TRBV5-1 with TRBJ2-2, with 10 bases matching TRBD2. V was pared by 0 bases and J by 7 bases, with 15 bases of the junction left unmatched. The CDR3 covers 19 residues. The V gene's germline CDR1 is SGHRS and CDR2 YFSETQ.